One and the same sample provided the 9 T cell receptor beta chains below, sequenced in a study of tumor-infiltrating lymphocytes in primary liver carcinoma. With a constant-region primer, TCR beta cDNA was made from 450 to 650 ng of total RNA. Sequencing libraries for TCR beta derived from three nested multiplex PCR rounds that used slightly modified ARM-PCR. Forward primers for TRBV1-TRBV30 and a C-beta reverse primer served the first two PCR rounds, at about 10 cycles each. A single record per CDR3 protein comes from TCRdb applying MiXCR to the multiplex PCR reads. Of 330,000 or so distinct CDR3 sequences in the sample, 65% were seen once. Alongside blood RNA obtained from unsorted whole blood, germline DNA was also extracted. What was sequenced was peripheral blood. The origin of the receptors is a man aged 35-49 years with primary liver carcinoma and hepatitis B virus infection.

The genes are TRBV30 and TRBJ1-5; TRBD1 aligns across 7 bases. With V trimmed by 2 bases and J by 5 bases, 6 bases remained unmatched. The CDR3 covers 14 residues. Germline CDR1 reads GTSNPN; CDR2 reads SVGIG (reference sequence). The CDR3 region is CAWSTGTADQPQHF. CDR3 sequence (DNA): TGTGCCTGGAGTACAGGGACAGCGGATCAGCCCCAGCATTTT.

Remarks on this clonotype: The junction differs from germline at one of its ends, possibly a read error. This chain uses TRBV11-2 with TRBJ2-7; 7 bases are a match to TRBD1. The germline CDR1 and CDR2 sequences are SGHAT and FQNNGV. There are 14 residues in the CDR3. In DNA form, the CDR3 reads TGTACCAGCAGCACCCAGGGGGATTCCTACGACCAGTACTTC. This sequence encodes CTSSTQGDSYDQYF.

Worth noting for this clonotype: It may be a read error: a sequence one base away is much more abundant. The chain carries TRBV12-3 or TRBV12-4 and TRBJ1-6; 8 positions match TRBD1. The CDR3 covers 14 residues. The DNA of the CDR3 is TGTGCCAACAGTCAAGGACAGGGCCGGTCACCCCTCCACTTT. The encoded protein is CANSQGQGRSPLHF.

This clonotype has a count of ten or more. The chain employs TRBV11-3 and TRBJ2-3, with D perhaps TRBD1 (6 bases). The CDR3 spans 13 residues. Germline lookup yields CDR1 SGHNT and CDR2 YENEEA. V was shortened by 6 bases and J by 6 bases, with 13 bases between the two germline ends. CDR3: CASSRQVGDTQYF. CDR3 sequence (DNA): TGTGCCAGCAGTCGACAGGTGGGGGATACGCAGTATTTT.

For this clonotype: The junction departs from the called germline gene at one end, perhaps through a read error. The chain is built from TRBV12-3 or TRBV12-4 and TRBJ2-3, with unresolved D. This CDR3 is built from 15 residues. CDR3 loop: CASSSLGSGADTQYF. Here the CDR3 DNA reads TGCGCCAGCAGTTCCCTCGGTTCGGGCGCAGATACGCAGTATTTT.

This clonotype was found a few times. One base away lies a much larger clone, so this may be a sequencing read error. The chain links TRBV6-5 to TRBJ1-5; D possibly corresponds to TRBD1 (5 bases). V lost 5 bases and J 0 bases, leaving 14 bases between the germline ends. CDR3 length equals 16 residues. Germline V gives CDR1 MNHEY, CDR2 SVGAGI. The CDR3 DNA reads TGTGCCAGCAGTGAGACCTGGGGGTCTAGCAATCAGCCCCAGCATTTT. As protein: CASSETWGSSNQPQHF.

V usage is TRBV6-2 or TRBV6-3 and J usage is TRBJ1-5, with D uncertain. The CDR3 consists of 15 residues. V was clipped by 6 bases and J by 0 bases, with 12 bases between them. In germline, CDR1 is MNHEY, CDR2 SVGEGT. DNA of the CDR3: TGTGCCAGCAGCCGTACTTTGGATAGCAATCAGCCCCAGCATTTT. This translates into CASSRTLDSNQPQHF.

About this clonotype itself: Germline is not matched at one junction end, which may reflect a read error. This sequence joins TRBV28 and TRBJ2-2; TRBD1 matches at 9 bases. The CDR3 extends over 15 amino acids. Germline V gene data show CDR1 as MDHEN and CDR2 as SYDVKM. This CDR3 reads CASSLGTGPTGELLF. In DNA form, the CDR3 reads TGTGCCAGCAGTTTAGGGACAGGGCCCACCGGGGAGCTGCTTTTT.

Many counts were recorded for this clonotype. The CDR3 coding sequence is TGTGCCAGCAGTTCAGGTCCAACCTCTGGAAACACCATATATTTT. Translation: CASSSGPTSGNTIYF. This chain uses TRBV12-3 or TRBV12-4 with TRBJ1-3; no clear D gene. The CDR3 loop spans 15 amino acids. Trimming cost V 4 bases and J 0 bases, with 10 bases left between them.